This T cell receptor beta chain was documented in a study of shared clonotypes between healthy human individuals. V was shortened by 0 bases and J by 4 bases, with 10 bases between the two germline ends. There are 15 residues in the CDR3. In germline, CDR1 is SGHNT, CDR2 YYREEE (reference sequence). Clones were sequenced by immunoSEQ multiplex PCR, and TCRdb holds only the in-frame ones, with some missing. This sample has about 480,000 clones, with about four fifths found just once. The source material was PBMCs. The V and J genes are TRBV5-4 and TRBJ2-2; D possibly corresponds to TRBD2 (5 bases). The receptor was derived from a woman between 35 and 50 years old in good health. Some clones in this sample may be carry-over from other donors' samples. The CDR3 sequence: CASSLAGRLTGELFF. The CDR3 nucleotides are TGTGCCAGCAGCTTGGCGGGGAGACTCACCGGGGAGCTGTTTTTT.